This TCR beta chain was found in a study of control samples from healthy donors and cancer patients. The CDR3 sequence is 13 residues long. CDR1 and CDR2 (germline): LNHDA, SQIVND (reference sequence). V was cut by 0 bases and J by 12 bases, with 12 bases left in between. Method: immunoSEQ multiplex PCR; TCRdb's copy keeps in-frame clones and lacks some. The sample records around 95,000 clones, about 90% being singletons. The V and J genes are TRBV19 and TRBJ1-5; no clear D. What was sequenced was blood. The receptor's source is a woman aged 45-65 years in good health. The chain's CDR3 is CASSIDLLGFQHF. The DNA for the CDR3 is TGTGCCAGTAGTATAGATCTATTGGGGTTCCAGCATTTT.